The clone carrying this T cell receptor (beta chain) turned up a few times. Its antigen is unidentified. The CDR3 runs to 18 residues. Germline V gene sequence: CDR1 SGDLS, CDR2 YYNGEE. V was clipped by 3 bases and J by 0 bases; unmatched bases: 8. Template switching (which added a universal primer site) was used, and cDNA carried unique molecular identifiers. One entry per CDR3 protein results from TCRdb running MiXCR on the 5' RACE reads. The sample consists of approximately 530,000 distinct CDR3 sequences, approximately 20% of them appearing once. This sample is drawn from a study of identical twins. Study findings and constraints: The study found weaker excess twin sharing in beta out-of-frame sequences. For cord blood, abundant beta clonotypes had fewer insertions, unlike memory repertoires, which showed none.

Healthy Caucasians made up all donors. This sample was also put to use in a study of yellow fever vaccine responses in identical twins.

The chain carries TRBV9 and TRBJ2-4, with 11 bases aligning to TRBD1. The TCR originated in a woman in her late teens or twenties in good health. Sequenced input: CD4+ T cells sorted from blood. The CDR3 loop reads CASSERDRGVKAKNIQYF. The CDR3, as DNA: TGTGCCAGCAGCGAGAGGGACAGGGGGGTAAAAGCCAAAAACATTCAGTACTTC.